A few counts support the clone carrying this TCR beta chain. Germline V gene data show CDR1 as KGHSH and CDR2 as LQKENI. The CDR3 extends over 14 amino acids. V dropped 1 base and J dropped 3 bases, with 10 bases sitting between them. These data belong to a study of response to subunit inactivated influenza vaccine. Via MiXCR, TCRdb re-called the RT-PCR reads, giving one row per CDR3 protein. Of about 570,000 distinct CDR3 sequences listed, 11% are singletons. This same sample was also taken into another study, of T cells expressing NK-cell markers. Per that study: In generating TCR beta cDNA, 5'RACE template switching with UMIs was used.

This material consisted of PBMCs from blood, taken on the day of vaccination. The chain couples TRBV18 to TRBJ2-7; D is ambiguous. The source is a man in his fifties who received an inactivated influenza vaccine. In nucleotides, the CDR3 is TGTGCCAGCTCACCACTGGCCCAGAGCTACGAGCAGTACTTC. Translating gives CASSPLAQSYEQYF.